The subject of this entry is one TCR beta chain. The antigen is unknown. The sample is drawn from a study of OX40 agonist ivuxolimab in advanced cancers. Background on the study: In this trial design, patients received ivuxolimab intravenously at 0.01 to 10 mg/kg every 2 weeks.

Trimming removed 2 bases from V and 0 bases from J, with 8 bases in between. The CDR3 contains 14 residues. In germline, CDR1 is MNHEY, CDR2 SVGAGI. TCRdb's copy holds only in-frame clones and misses some; the assay was immunoSEQ multiplex PCR. The sample carries about 43,000 clones, roughly 86% recorded once. Overall study findings and caveats: Still undetermined is the antigen specificity of the expanded peripheral T cells. In the 0.1 to 3.0 mg/kg range, CD4+ and CD8+ blood T cells had expanded clonally by week 6.

The TCR originated in an adult with an advanced solid tumor such as melanoma, head and neck, liver or kidney cancer. The chain uses TRBV6-5 and TRBJ2-7, with D perhaps being TRBD1 or TRBD2 (5 bases each). The sequencing used CD4+ or CD8+ T cells sorted from blood, collected in a trial of the OX40 agonist ivuxolimab. The CDR3 is CASSYRDLSYEQYF. In DNA form, the CDR3 reads TGTGCCAGCAGTTACCGGGACCTCTCCTACGAGCAGTACTTC.